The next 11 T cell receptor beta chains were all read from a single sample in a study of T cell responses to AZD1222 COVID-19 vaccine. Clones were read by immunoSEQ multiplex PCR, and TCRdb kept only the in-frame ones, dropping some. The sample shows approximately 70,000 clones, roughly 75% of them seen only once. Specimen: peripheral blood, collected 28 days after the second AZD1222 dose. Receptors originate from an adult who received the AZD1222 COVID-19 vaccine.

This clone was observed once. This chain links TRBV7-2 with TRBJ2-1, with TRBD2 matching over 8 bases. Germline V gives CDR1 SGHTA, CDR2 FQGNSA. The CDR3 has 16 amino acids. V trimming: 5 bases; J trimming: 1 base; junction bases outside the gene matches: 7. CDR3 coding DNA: TGTGCCAGCAGCACAATAGCGGGAACGTCCTACAATGAGCAGTTCTTC. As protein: CASSTIAGTSYNEQFF.

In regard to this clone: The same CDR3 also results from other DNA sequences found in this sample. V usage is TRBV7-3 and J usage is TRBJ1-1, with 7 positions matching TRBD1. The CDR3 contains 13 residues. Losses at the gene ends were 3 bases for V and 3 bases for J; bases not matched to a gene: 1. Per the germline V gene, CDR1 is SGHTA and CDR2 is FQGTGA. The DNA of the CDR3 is TGTGCCAGCAGCTTGCAGGGGGACACTGAAGCTTTCTTT. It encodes CASSLQGDTEAFF.

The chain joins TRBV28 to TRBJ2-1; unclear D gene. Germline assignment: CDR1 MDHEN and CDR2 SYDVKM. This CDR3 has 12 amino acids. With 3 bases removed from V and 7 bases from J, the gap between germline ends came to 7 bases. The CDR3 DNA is TGTGCCAGCAGTTTTTGGGCTAATGAGCAGTTCTTC. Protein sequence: CASSFWANEQFF.

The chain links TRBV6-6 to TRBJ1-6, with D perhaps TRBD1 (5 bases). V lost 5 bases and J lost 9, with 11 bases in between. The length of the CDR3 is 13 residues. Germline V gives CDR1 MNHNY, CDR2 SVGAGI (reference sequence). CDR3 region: CASSKGLTSPLHF. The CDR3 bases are TGTGCCAGCAGTAAGGGGTTGACTTCACCCCTCCACTTT.

Written as DNA, the CDR3 is TGTGCCTGGAGTCTTAACGGGAGAGGGGGCCCACGGACAGATACGCAGTATTTT. Protein product: CAWSLNGRGGPRTDTQYF. The chain recombines TRBV30 with TRBJ2-3, with TRBD1 as a possible D gene (7 bases). This CDR3 is built from 18 residues. The ends were cut back, 2 bases at V and 3 bases at J, with 24 bases in the middle. Germline V gene data show CDR1 as GTSNPN and CDR2 as SVGIG (reference sequence).

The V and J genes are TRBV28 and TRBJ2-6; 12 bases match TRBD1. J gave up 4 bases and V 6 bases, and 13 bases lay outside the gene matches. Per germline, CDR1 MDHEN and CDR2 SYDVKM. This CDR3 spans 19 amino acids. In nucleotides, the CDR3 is TGTGCCAGCAGCCTCCCGGGACAGGGGGCGCGAACGGGGGCCAACGTCCTGACTTTC. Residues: CASSLPGQGARTGANVLTF.

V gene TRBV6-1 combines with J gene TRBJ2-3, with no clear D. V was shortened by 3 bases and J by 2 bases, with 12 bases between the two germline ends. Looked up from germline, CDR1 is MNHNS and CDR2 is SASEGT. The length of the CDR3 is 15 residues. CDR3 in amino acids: CASSDLGIHTDTQYF. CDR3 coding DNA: TGTGCCAGCAGTGACCTTGGAATCCACACAGATACGCAGTATTTT.

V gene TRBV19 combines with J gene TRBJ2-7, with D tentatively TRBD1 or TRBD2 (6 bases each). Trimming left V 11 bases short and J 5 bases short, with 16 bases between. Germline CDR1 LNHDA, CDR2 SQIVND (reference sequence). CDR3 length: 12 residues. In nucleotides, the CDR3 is TGTGCCTGCGAGGGGGGCAAAGACGAGCAGTACTTC. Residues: CACEGGKDEQYF. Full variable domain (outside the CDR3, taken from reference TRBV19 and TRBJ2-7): DGGITQSPKYLFRKEGQNVTLSCEQNLNHDAMYWYRQDPGQGLRLIYYSQIVNDFQKGDIAEGYSVSREKKESFPLTVTSAQKNPTAFYLCACEGGKDEQYFGPGTRLTVT.

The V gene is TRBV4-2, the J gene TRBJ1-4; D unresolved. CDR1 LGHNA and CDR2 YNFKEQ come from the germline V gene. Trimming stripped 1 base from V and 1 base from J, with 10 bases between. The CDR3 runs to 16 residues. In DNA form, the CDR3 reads TGTGCCAGCAGCCAAGTTCCGGATAAAACTAATGAAAAACTGTTTTTT. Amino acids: CASSQVPDKTNEKLFF.

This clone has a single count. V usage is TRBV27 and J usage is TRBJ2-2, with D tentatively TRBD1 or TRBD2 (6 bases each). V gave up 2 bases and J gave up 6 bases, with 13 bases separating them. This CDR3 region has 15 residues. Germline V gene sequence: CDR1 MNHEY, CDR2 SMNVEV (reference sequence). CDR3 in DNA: TGTGCCAGCAGTTTAAGGGGGGTTTGGGCCGGGGAGCTGTTTTTT. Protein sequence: CASSLRGVWAGELFF.

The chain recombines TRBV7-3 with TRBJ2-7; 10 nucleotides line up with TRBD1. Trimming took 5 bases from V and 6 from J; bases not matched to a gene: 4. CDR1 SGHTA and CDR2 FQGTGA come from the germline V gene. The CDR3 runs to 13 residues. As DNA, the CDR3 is TGTGCCAGCAGCCCAGGACAGGGGGGCGAGCAGTACTTC. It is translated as CASSPGQGGEQYF.